Only a few counts were recorded for the clone carrying this TCR beta chain. Its cognate antigen is unknown. The germline V gene has CDR1 LNHDA and CDR2 SQIVND (reference sequence). After removal of 7 bases from V and 8 bases from J, the junction contained 4 bases not matched to a gene. The CDR3 contains 13 residues. A single record per CDR3 protein comes from TCRdb applying MiXCR to the reads. The sample contains around 710,000 distinct CDR3 sequences, almost 30% of which appear only once. This sample was taken from a study of T cell repertoires in cytomegalovirus infection. The wider study: A matching HLA type, together with CMV infection, was signaled by public TCR beta signatures. General study points: Carriage of CMV together with the relevant HLA was identifiable through cumulative public TCR beta family frequency. CMV-specific HLA-C-restricted TCR beta clonotypes dominated the ex vivo response.

This clonotype was obtained from a human donor in good health (CMV status not recorded). Some clones in this sample may be carry-over from other donors' samples. The source was cultured CD8+ T cells from PBMCs, collected from culture after CMV antigen stimulation. The V and J genes are TRBV19 and TRBJ1-6, with 8 bases aligning to TRBD1. In nucleotides, the CDR3 is TGTGCCAGTAAAGGGACAGGTGATTCACCCCTCCACTTT. It translates to CASKGTGDSPLHF.